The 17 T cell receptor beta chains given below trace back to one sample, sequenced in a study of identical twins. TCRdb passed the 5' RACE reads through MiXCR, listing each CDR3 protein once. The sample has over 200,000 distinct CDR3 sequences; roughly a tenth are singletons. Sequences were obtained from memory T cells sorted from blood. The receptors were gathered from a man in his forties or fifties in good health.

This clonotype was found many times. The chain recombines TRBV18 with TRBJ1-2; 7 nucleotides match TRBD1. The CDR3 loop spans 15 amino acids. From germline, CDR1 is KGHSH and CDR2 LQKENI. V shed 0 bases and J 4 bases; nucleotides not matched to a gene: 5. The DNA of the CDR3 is TGTGCCAGCTCACCACCGACAGGGCGGACCTATGGCTACACCTTC. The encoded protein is CASSPPTGRTYGYTF.

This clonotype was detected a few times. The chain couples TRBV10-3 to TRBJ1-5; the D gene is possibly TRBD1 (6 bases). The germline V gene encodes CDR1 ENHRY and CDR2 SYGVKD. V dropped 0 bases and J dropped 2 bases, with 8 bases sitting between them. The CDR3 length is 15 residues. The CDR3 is CAISESGGRNQPQHF. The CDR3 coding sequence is TGTGCCATCAGTGAGTCGGGGGGCCGCAATCAGCCCCAGCATTTT.

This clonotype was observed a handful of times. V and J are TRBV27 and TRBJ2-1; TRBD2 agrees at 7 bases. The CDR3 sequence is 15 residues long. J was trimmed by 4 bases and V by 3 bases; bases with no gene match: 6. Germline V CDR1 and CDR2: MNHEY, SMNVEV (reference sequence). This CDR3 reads CASSFSSGAYNEQFF. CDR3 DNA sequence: TGTGCCAGCAGTTTTTCAAGCGGGGCTTACAATGAGCAGTTCTTC.

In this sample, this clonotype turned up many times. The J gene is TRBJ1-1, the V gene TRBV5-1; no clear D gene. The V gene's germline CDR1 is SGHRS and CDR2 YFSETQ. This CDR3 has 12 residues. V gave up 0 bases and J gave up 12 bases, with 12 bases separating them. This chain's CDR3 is CASSLEAGRTFF. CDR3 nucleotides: TGCGCCAGCAGCTTGGAGGCGGGCAGAACTTTCTTT. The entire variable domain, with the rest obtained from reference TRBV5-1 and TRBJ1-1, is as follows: KAGVTQTPRYLIKTRGQQVTLSCSPISGHRSVSWYQQTPGQGLQFLFEYFSETQRNKGNFPGRFSGRQFSNSRSEMNVSTLELGDSALYLCASSLEAGRTFFGQGTRLTVV.

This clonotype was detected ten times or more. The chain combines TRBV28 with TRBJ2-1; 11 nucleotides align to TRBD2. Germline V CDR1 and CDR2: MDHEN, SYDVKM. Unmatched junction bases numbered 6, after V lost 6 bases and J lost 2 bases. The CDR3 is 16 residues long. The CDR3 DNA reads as TGTGCCAGCAGAGCCAAGGGACTAGCGGCCTACAATGAGCAGTTCTTC. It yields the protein CASRAKGLAAYNEQFF.

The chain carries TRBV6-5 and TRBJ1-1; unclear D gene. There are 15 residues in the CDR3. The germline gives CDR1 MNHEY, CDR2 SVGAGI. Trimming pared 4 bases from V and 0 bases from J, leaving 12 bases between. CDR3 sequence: CASSLTEDLNTEAFF. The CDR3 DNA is TGTGCCAGCAGTTTAACAGAGGACCTGAACACTGAAGCTTTCTTT.

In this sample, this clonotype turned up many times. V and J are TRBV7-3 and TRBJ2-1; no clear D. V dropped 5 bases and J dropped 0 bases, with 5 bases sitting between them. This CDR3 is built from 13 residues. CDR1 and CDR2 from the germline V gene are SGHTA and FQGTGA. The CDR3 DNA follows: TGTGCCAGCAGCCGTAGCTCCTACAATGAGCAGTTCTTC. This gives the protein CASSRSSYNEQFF.

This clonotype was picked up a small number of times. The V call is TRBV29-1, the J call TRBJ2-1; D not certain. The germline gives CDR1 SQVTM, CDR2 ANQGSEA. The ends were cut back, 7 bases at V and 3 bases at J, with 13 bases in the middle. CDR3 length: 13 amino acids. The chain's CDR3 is CSGAGHDYNEQFF. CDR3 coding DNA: TGCAGCGGGGCTGGGCACGACTACAATGAGCAGTTCTTC.

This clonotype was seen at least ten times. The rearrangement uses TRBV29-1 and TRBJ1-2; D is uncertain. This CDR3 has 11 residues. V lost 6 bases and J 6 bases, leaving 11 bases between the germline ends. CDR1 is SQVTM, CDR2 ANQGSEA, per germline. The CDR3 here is CSVQQYNGYTF. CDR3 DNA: TGCAGCGTGCAACAATACAATGGCTACACCTTC.

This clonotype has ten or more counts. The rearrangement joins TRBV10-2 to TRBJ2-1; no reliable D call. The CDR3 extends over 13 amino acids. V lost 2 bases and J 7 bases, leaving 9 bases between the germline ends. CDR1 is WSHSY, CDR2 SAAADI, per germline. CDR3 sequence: CASSEPNMNEQFF. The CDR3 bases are TGCGCCAGCAGTGAGCCCAACATGAATGAGCAGTTCTTC.

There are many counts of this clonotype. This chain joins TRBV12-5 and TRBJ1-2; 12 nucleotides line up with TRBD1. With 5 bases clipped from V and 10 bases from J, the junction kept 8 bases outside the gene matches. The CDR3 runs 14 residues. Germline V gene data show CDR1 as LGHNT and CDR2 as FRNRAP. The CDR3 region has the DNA TGTGCTAGTGGTATCGGGGCGGGACAGGGGGCCTACACCTTC. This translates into CASGIGAGQGAYTF. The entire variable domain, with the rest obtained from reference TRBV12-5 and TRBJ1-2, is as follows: DARVTQTPRHKVTEMGQEVTMRCQPILGHNTVFWYRQTMMQGLELLAYFRNRAPLDDSGMPKDRFSAEMPDATLATLKIQPSEPRDSAVYFCASGIGAGQGAYTFGSGTRLTVV.

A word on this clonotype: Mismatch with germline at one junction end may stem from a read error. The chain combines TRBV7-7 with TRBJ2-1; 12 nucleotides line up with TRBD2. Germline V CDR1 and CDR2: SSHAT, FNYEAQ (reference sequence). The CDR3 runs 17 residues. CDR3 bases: TGTGCTAGCAGCTTAGGGGCTAGCGGGGGGGCCCTCGATGAGCAGTTCTTC. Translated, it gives CASSLGASGGALDEQFF.

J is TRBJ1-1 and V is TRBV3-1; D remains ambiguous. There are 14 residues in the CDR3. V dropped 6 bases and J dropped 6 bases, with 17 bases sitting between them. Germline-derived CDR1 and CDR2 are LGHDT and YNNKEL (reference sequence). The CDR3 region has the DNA TGTGCCAGCAGGTCCAGTGCCGGGTACTCTGAAGCTTTCTTT. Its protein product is CASRSSAGYSEAFF. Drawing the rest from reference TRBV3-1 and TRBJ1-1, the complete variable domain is DTAVSQTPKYLVTQMGNDKSIKCEQNLGHDTMYWYKQDSKKFLKIMFSYNNKELIINETVPNRFSPKSPDKAHLNLHINSLELGDSAVYFCASRSSAGYSEAFFGQGTRLTVV.

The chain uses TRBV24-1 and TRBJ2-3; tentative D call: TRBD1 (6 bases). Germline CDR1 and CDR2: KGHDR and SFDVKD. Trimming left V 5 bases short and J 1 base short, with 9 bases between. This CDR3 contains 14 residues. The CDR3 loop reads CATSVSGGTDTQYF. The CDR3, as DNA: TGTGCCACCAGTGTTTCAGGGGGCACAGATACGCAGTATTTT.

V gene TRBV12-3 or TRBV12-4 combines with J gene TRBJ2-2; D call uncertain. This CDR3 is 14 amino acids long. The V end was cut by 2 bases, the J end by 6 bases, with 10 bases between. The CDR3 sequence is CASSLRSASGELFF. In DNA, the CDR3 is TGTGCCAGCAGTTTAAGATCAGCATCCGGGGAGCTGTTTTTT.

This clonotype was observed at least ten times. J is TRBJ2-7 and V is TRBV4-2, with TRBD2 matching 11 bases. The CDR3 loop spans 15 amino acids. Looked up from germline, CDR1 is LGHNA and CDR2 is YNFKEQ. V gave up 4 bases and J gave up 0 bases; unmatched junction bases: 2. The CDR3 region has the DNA TGTGCCAGCAGCCCAGGGACTAGCGGCTCCTACGAGCAGTACTTC. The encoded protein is CASSPGTSGSYEQYF.

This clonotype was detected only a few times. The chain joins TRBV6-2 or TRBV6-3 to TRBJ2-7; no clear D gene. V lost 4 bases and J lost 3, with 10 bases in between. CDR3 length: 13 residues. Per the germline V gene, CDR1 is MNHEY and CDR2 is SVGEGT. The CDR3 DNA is TGTGCCAGCAGTTCTCAGGAATTCTACGAGCAGTACTTC. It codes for CASSSQEFYEQYF.